Listed here are 28 T cell receptor beta chains from one sample, sequenced in a study of cytomegalovirus exposure and HLA in healthy donors (dated by TCRdb to about 2017). Library generation was performed with the immunoSEQ multiplex PCR assay. The multiplex PCR relied on a mix of 60 forward primers for TCR Vbeta segments and 13 reverse primers for TCR Jbeta segments. What TCRdb holds here is the immuneACCESS table cut down to in-frame rearrangements. Part of the clones is not present; checked against another copy, under half of the missing clones reflect an unresolved V gene, and the others are unexplained. A total of around 190,000 clones appear in this sample, about four fifths of them only once. Approximately 5% of the sample goes to the ten largest clones. Material for sequencing was PBMCs. The receptors here all came from a man aged 30 to 45 in good health and CMV-seropositive.

V and J are TRBV28 and TRBJ2-3; weak D call: TRBD1 (6 bases). The CDR3 has 15 residues. CDR1 and CDR2 (germline): MDHEN, SYDVKM. Trimming stripped 0 bases from V and 5 bases from J, with 12 bases between. The CDR3, as DNA: TGTGCCAGCAGTTTATGGGGGGCAGACGGAGATACGCAGTATTTT. It is translated as CASSLWGADGDTQYF.

The chain joins TRBV5-4 to TRBJ2-5, with D possibly being TRBD2 (6 bases). This CDR3 contains 14 residues. With 0 bases removed from V and 6 bases from J, the gap between germline ends came to 12 bases. Germline lookup yields CDR1 SGHNT and CDR2 YYREEE (reference sequence). The CDR3 loop is CASSLAAGMQTQYF. CDR3 nucleotides: TGTGCCAGCAGCTTGGCCGCGGGGATGCAGACCCAGTACTTC.

V gene TRBV7-3 combines with J gene TRBJ2-7; D is possibly TRBD1 (6 bases). CDR3 size: 15 residues. Germline CDR1 is SGHTA and CDR2 is FQGTGA. The germline V and J ends were trimmed by 5 bases and 3 bases, with 17 bases remaining between them. CDR3: CASSPSQAGDYEQYF. CDR3 in DNA: TGTGCCAGCAGCCCGTCCCAGGCAGGGGACTACGAGCAGTACTTC.

The chain has TRBV28 and TRBJ2-5; tentative D call: TRBD1 (6 bases). Germline V lookup: CDR1 MDHEN, CDR2 SYDVKM. This CDR3 contains 13 residues. V dropped 6 bases and J dropped 5 bases, with 13 bases sitting between them. The CDR3 nucleotides are TGTGCCAGCAGAGGGGGTGCGCTTGAGACCCAGTACTTC. Its protein product is CASRGGALETQYF.

The J gene is TRBJ2-2, the V gene TRBV6-6, with a weak D call TRBD1 (6 bases). The CDR3 covers 13 residues. CDR1 and CDR2 from the germline V gene are MNHNY and SVGAGI (reference sequence). As DNA, the CDR3 is TGTGCTTCGCAGGGGTCGAACACCGGGGAGCTGTTTTTT. As protein: CASQGSNTGELFF.

The genes are TRBV6-1 and TRBJ2-1, with D possibly TRBD2 on 6 matching bases. V was trimmed by 0 bases and J by 5 bases, leaving 11 bases between them. Germline CDR1 reads MNHNS; CDR2 reads SASEGT. The CDR3 has 15 residues. CDR3 protein: CASSEAGSGHNEQFF. The CDR3 region has the DNA TGTGCCAGCAGTGAAGCCGGTAGCGGACACAATGAGCAGTTCTTC.

The CDR3 here is CASKKQGDGNQPQHF. CDR3 nucleotides: TGTGCCAGTAAGAAGCAGGGCGATGGCAATCAGCCCCAGCATTTT. The V gene is TRBV19, the J gene TRBJ1-5; D is perhaps TRBD1 (5 bases). The CDR3 has 15 amino acids. The germline V gene encodes CDR1 LNHDA and CDR2 SQIVND (reference sequence). V lost 7 bases and J lost 2, with 15 bases in between.

The chain couples TRBV6-5 to TRBJ1-5; 11 nucleotides line up with TRBD1. CDR1 and CDR2 (germline): MNHEY, SVGAGI. The CDR3 is 14 amino acids. V gave up 6 bases and J gave up 2 bases; unmatched junction bases: 0. DNA of the CDR3: TGTGCCAGCAGGGGACAGGGGGGCAATCAGCCCCAGCATTTT. Translating gives CASRGQGGNQPQHF.

J is TRBJ2-1 and V is TRBV21-1; the D call in the table, TRBD2, was not verified against the DNA. TRBV21-1 is a recognized pseudogene. This CDR3 region has 16 residues. The CDR3 region is CASSRKREGLYNEQFF. Here the CDR3 DNA reads TGTGCCAGCAGCAGGAAGCGGGAGGGTCTTTACAATGAGCAGTTCTTC.

To note about this clone: A read error may account for a junction end that differs from germline. In DNA, the CDR3 is TGCGCCGGCAGCCCCGGTGGGAGTGCAACTAATGAAAAACTGTTTTTT. It yields the protein CAGSPGGSATNEKLFF. V gene TRBV5-1 combines with J gene TRBJ1-4, with D unclear. Germline CDR1 and CDR2: SGHRS and YFSETQ. The CDR3 covers 16 residues.

The chain employs TRBV6-1 and TRBJ2-4; 11 bases align to TRBD2. V lost 3 bases to trimming and J lost 4 bases; unmatched junction nucleotides: 14. In germline, CDR1 is MNHNS, CDR2 SASEGT. The CDR3 spans 19 residues. CDR3 residues: CASSEASGGPQGPKNIQYF. CDR3 bases: TGTGCCAGCAGTGAGGCTAGCGGGGGGCCACAAGGGCCAAAAAACATTCAGTACTTC.

This chain links TRBV9 with TRBJ2-7, with 8 positions matching TRBD2. Trimming took 4 bases from V and 2 from J; bases not matched to a gene: 5. The CDR3 runs to 14 residues. Germline assignment: CDR1 SGDLS and CDR2 YYNGEE. The CDR3 spells CASSISGTTYEQYF. The CDR3 DNA follows: TGTGCCAGCAGCATTAGCGGGACTACCTACGAGCAGTACTTC.

The V and J genes are TRBV5-5 and TRBJ1-2; D gene ambiguous. The V and J ends lost 3 bases and 5 bases respectively, with 14 bases between them. This CDR3 contains 14 residues. CDR1 is SGHKS, CDR2 YYEKEE, per germline (reference sequence). This CDR3 reads CASSSDPGNYGYTF. CDR3 sequence (DNA): TGTGCCAGCAGCTCTGACCCCGGGAATTATGGCTACACCTTC.

The chain uses TRBV18 and TRBJ1-1; TRBD1 aligns across 8 bases. This CDR3 spans 16 amino acids. The V gene's germline CDR1 is KGHSH and CDR2 LQKENI. V dropped 3 bases and J dropped 2; count of bases not matched to a gene: 8. The CDR3 is CASSPLTGASNTEAFF. CDR3 sequence (DNA): TGTGCCAGCTCACCGTTGACAGGGGCTTCAAACACTGAAGCTTTCTTT.

The chain is built from TRBV10-3 and TRBJ2-3; 8 bases agree with TRBD2. The CDR3 loop spans 17 amino acids. V lost 4 bases and J lost 4; bases outside the gene matches: 13. Germline values: CDR1 ENHRY, CDR2 SYGVKD. CDR3 nucleotides: TGTGCCATCAGTGCGGGAGGGGCTCCCCCCGACCCAGATACGCAGTATTTT. It translates to CAISAGGAPPDPDTQYF.

There are a few counts of this clone. This chain connects TRBV5-1 to TRBJ2-7; D not resolved. This CDR3 contains 12 residues. The germline V and J ends were trimmed by 0 bases and 4 bases, with 5 bases remaining between them. Looked up from germline, CDR1 is SGHRS and CDR2 is YFSETQ. The CDR3 sequence is CASSLEPYEQYF. CDR3 DNA: TGCGCCAGCAGCTTGGAGCCTTACGAGCAGTACTTC.

The CDR3 protein is CASSSGTGVHEQYF. CDR3 bases: TGTGCCAGCAGCTCCGGGACAGGGGTGCACGAGCAGTACTTC. J is TRBJ2-7 and V is TRBV5-5, with 10 bases that match TRBD1. V gave up 3 bases and J gave up 5 bases; unmatched junction bases: 5. Germline V lookup: CDR1 SGHKS, CDR2 YYEKEE (reference sequence). The CDR3 is made up of 14 amino acids.

This sequence joins TRBV27 and TRBJ2-7; 9 nucleotides align to TRBD1. Trimming at V came to 3 bases and at J to 10 bases, leaving 4 bases not matched to a gene. CDR1 is MNHEY and CDR2 is SMNVEV in the germline V gene (reference sequence). This CDR3 has 12 amino acids. The chain's CDR3 is CASSFPGQGQYF. CDR3 sequence (DNA): TGTGCCAGCAGTTTCCCGGGACAGGGCCAGTACTTC.

This chain uses TRBV5-1 with TRBJ2-7; 9 bases align to TRBD1. The V segment lost 1 base and the J segment 9 bases; nucleotides outside the gene matches: 5. The CDR3 is 13 residues long. In germline, CDR1 is SGHRS, CDR2 YFSETQ. This chain's CDR3 is CASSLRGTGRQYF. CDR3 in DNA: TGCGCCAGCAGCTTGCGAGGGACAGGGAGGCAGTACTTC.

DNA for the CDR3: TGTGCCACCAGCAGAGCCCCGGGACAGGCCGTAGGAAACACCATATATTTT. It codes for CATSRAPGQAVGNTIYF. The genes are TRBV15 and TRBJ1-3, with 8 bases aligning to TRBD1. This CDR3 is 17 amino acids long. With 1 base clipped from V and 4 bases from J, the junction kept 9 bases outside the gene matches. Germline-derived CDR1 and CDR2 are LNHNV and YYDKDF (reference sequence).

This clone was counted only a few times. The genes are TRBV4-2 and TRBJ2-6, with a weak D call TRBD2 (5 bases). The CDR3 has 17 amino acids. The germline gives CDR1 LGHNA, CDR2 YNFKEQ. V was pared by 1 base and J by 0 bases, with 10 bases between. The CDR3 sequence: CASSQAWTSSGANVLTF. CDR3 DNA sequence: TGTGCCAGCAGCCAAGCGTGGACTTCCTCTGGGGCCAACGTCCTGACTTTC.

Of note for this clone: Distinct nucleotide sequences in the sample also encode this CDR3. V gene TRBV9 combines with J gene TRBJ2-5; 8 nucleotides agree with TRBD2. V lost 0 bases to trimming and J lost 2 bases; unmatched junction nucleotides: 3. Germline values: CDR1 SGDLS, CDR2 YYNGEE. The CDR3 runs 15 residues. The CDR3, as DNA: TGTGCCAGCAGCGTAGCGGGGGGGAATCAAGAGACCCAGTACTTC. It codes for CASSVAGGNQETQYF.

This chain links TRBV1 with TRBJ2-3; no DNA check was done on the table's D call, TRBD2. TRBV1 has pseudogene status. This CDR3 is built from 16 residues. The CDR3 loop reads CTSSQRGGGDTDTQYF. The DNA for the CDR3 is TGCACCAGCAGCCAACGGGGCGGGGGGGATACAGATACGCAGTATTTT.

The chain recombines TRBV18 with TRBJ2-1; 7 bases match TRBD1. With 3 bases clipped from V and 9 bases from J, the junction kept 11 bases outside the gene matches. The germline gives CDR1 KGHSH, CDR2 LQKENI. The length of the CDR3 is 15 residues. CDR3 loop: CASSPVQDRTGEQFF. The DNA of the CDR3 is TGTGCCAGCTCACCGGTCCAGGACAGGACCGGTGAGCAGTTCTTC.

The chain uses TRBV5-1 and TRBJ2-7; D is unclear. The CDR3 spans 14 residues. Germline values: CDR1 SGHRS, CDR2 YFSETQ. Trimming took off 4 bases at V and 3 bases at J, with 14 bases between the two ends. CDR3 coding DNA: TGCGCCAGCAGCCCCCGGGTATTGGGCTACGAGCAGTACTTC. Encoded protein: CASSPRVLGYEQYF.

This clone was counted between two and nine times. The chain joins TRBV7-2 to TRBJ2-1; 7 nucleotides align to TRBD1. Losses at the gene ends were 5 bases for V and 2 bases for J; bases not matched to a gene: 6. The CDR3 consists of 15 residues. Germline CDR1 and CDR2: SGHTA and FQGNSA. Written as DNA, the CDR3 is TGTGCCAGCAGCCTACAGGGGACAGCCTACAATGAGCAGTTCTTC. As protein: CASSLQGTAYNEQFF.

This clone appeared a single time. This chain connects TRBV2 to TRBJ2-1; 12 bases are shared with TRBD1. The CDR3 is 14 residues long. Unmatched junction bases numbered 7, after V lost 6 bases and J lost 10 bases. Germline CDR1 and CDR2: SNHLY and FYNNEI. As DNA, the CDR3 is TGTGCCAGCAGAGGGGACAGGGGGCTGGGGGAGCAGTTCTTC. This encodes CASRGDRGLGEQFF. The variable domain in full, with the rest retrieved from reference TRBV2 and TRBJ2-1, is EPEVTQTPSHQVTQMGQEVILRCVPISNHLYFYWYRQILGQKVEFLVSFYNNEISEKSEIFDDQFSVERPDGSNFTLKIRSTKLEDSAMYFCASRGDRGLGEQFFGPGTRLTVL.

In this sample, this clone turned up a few times. The V and J genes are TRBV5-1 and TRBJ2-3, with 8 bases fitting TRBD2. Losses at the gene ends were 3 bases for V and 9 bases for J; bases not matched to a gene: 15. The CDR3 runs 16 residues. Germline lookup yields CDR1 SGHRS and CDR2 YFSETQ. The CDR3 DNA reads as TGCGCCAGCAGCTCTACCTTAGCGGGACTCGGGGGGACGCAGTATTTT. Translated: CASSSTLAGLGGTQYF.